This T cell receptor beta chain is from a study of cytomegalovirus exposure and HLA in healthy donors. Overall study context: Early released data had 80 million or so unique TCRs, all coming from HLA-typed donors.

Germline CDR1 is SEHNR and CDR2 is FQNEAQ (reference sequence). Trimming pared 3 bases from V and 8 bases from J, leaving 7 bases between. This CDR3 has 11 residues. PCR was performed using 60 Vbeta and 13 Jbeta primers. Assay used: immunoSEQ multiplex PCR; TCRdb lists only in-frame clones, some missing. The sample shows more than 200,000 clones, about 84% of them seen only once. The sequencing sample was made of PBMCs. This receptor was obtained from a human donor in good health. The chain employs TRBV7-9 and TRBJ1-2; unclear D gene. Written as DNA, the CDR3 is TGTGCCAGCAGCTTGGGAGCGGGCTACACCTTC. Translating it yields CASSLGAGYTF.